Listed below are T cell receptor beta chains from one sample, sequenced in a study of T cells in tumors after PD-1 blockade. The data were produced by immunoSEQ multiplex PCR, yet TCRdb's version contains in-frame clones alone and is incomplete. The table includes about 4,000 clones, approximately 56% detected once. This specimen consisted of tumor tissue, obtained after anti-PD-1 treatment. The receptors were sampled from a human donor with cutaneous squamous cell carcinoma. CDR3s include the opening cysteine and the closing phenylalanine or tryptophan. The D gene is left open where the match is weak. Clone size is shown for a subset of rows, as once, few, many or a class of expanded clone.

TRBJ2-5,-,TRBV6-5,-,CASSSPRAGQETQYF,TGTGCCAGCAGTTCCCCTAGGGCGGGCCAAGAGACCCAGTACTTC
TRBJ1-3,-,TRBV3-1/TRBV3-2,-,CASSQEAWSSGNTIYF,TGTGCCAGCAGCCAAGAGGCGTGGAGCTCTGGAAACACCATATATTTT
TRBJ1-5,-,TRBV6-5,-,CASNLYNQPQHF,TGTGCCAGCAATTTATACAATCAGCCCCAGCATTTT
TRBJ1-3,-,TRBV14,-,CASSLLGTSNTIYF,TGTGCCAGCAGCCTCCTCGGGACGTCGAACACCATATATTTT
TRBJ2-1,-,TRBV5-1,TRBD2,CASSWGLAGGNSYNEQFF,TGCGCCAGCAGCTGGGGACTAGCGGGGGGGAACTCCTACAATGAGCAGTTCTTC
TRBJ1-5,once,TRBV5-1,TRBD1,CASSPGQGNQPQHF,TGCGCCAGCAGCCCCGGACAGGGCAATCAGCCCCAGCATTTT
TRBJ1-4,-,TRBV15,-,CATSSKGESFEKLFF,TGTGCCACCAGCAGTAAGGGGGAATCGTTTGAAAAACTGTTTTTT
TRBJ1-1,-,TRBV27,-,CASRETVMNTEAFF,TGTGCCAGCAGGGAGACAGTCATGAACACTGAAGCTTTCTTT
TRBJ2-3,-,TRBV30,-,CAWEERFSTDTQYF,TGTGCCTGGGAGGAGCGGTTTAGCACAGATACGCAGTATTTT
TRBJ1-2,-,TRBV6-5,TRBD1,CASSNDRGYGYTF,TGTGCCAGCAGTAATGACAGGGGCTATGGCTACACCTTC
TRBJ2-1,-,TRBV29-1,TRBD1,CSVSRDREQFF,TGCAGCGTAAGCCGGGACAGAGAGCAGTTCTTC
TRBJ2-7,few,TRBV7-8,TRBD2,CASSLGTGLAGFYEQYF,TGTGCCAGCAGCTTAGGAACTGGACTAGCGGGCTTCTACGAGCAGTACTTC
TRBJ2-3,-,TRBV30,-,CAERGRQYF,TGTGCCGAGAGGGGTAGGCAGTATTTT
TRBJ2-4,-,TRBV12-3/TRBV12-4,TRBD1,CASSQGEKPIQYF,TGTGCCTCCTCACAGGGGGAGAAACCCATTCAGTACTTC
TRBJ1-3,-,TRBV7-9,-,CASSSQTLQGVYGNTIYF,TGTGCCAGCAGCTCACAGACCCTACAGGGAGTGTATGGAAACACCATATATTTT
TRBJ1-1,-,TRBV6-5,-,CASSYLTGAGTEAFF,TGTGCCAGCAGTTACCTAACGGGGGCAGGCACTGAAGCTTTCTTT
TRBJ1-2,-,TRBV18,-,CASSPIQGWVNYGYTF,TGTGCCAGCTCACCAATACAGGGCTGGGTGAACTATGGCTACACCTTC
TRBJ1-4,-,TRBV18,-,CASSLPGTNEKLFF,TGTGCCAGCTCACTCCCAGGGACTAATGAAAAACTGTTTTTT
TRBJ1-2,-,TRBV7-9,-,CASSGQMNYGYTF,TGTGCCAGCAGCGGACAGATGAACTATGGCTACACCTTC
TRBJ2-7,-,TRBV10-1,-,CASSGIRRPRVYEQYF,TGCGCCAGCAGTGGAATCCGAAGGCCCCGCGTCTACGAGCAGTACTTC
TRBJ2-3,-,TRBV6-2/TRBV6-3,TRBD2,CASSITSDPQYF,TGTGCCAGCAGTATCACTAGCGATCCGCAGTATTTT
TRBJ2-2,few,TRBV19,TRBD2,CASKREGFNTGELFF,TGTGCCAGTAAAAGGGAGGGTTTTAACACCGGGGAGCTGTTTTTT
TRBJ2-7,hyperexpanded,TRBV28,-,CASSLDSYEQYF,TGTGCCAGCAGCCTCGACTCCTACGAGCAGTACTTC
TRBJ1-5,medium-sized,TRBV12-3/TRBV12-4,-,CASSLGGQPQHF,TGTGCCAGCAGTTTAGGGGGTCAGCCCCAGCATTTT
TRBJ1-5,-,TRBV6-1,-,CASSELEGQPQHF,TGTGCCAGCAGTGAGCTGGAAGGGCAGCCCCAGCATTTT
TRBJ1-6,-,TRBV28,-,CASSFRVGNSPLHF,TGTGCCAGCAGTTTTCGGGTGGGGAATTCACCCCTCCACTTT
TRBJ2-7,few,TRBV2,-,CASYNPEAYEQYF,TGTGCCAGCTATAACCCCGAGGCCTACGAGCAGTACTTC
TRBJ2-7,-,TRBV6-5,TRBD2,CASSYSGGGDYYEQYF,TGTGCCAGCAGTTACTCGGGCGGGGGGGATTACTACGAGCAGTACTTC
TRBJ2-1,medium-sized,TRBV3-1/TRBV3-2,TRBD2,CASSPSSGGVAEQFF,TGTGCCAGCAGCCCCAGTAGCGGGGGGGTAGCTGAGCAGTTCTTC
TRBJ2-3,-,TRBV2,TRBD1,CASRQPGQVTDTQYF,TGTGCCAGCAGGCAACCGGGACAGGTTACAGATACGCAGTATTTT
TRBJ1-4,-,TRBV5-1,-,CASSLMGGNEKLFF,TGCGCCAGCAGCTTGATGGGTGGTAATGAAAAACTGTTTTTT
TRBJ1-2,-,TRBV7-9,-,CASSGTGLLYTF,TGTGCCAGCAGCGGCACGGGTCTTCTCTACACCTTC
TRBJ1-5,-,TRBV19,-,CASSPRGAGDLILPQHF,TGTGCCAGTAGTCCCCGGGGGGCGGGAGATCTTATTCTACCCCAGCATTTT
TRBJ1-4,-,TRBV6-4,-,CASSDSHFRHRFGEKLFF,TGTGCCAGCAGTGACTCACACTTTAGACACAGGTTTGGGGAAAAACTGTTTTTT
TRBJ2-2,-,TRBV2,TRBD1,CASSHAPGQNLNTGELFF,TGTGCCAGCAGTCACGCCCCGGGACAGAACTTGAACACCGGGGAGCTGTTTTTT
TRBJ1-2,-,TRBV7-2,-,CASSTHGRLGGYTF,TGTGCCAGCAGCACACACGGACGGCTTGGAGGCTACACCTTC
TRBJ2-5,-,TRBV6-2/TRBV6-3,-,CASSYEAREVETQYF,TGTGCCAGCAGTTACGAGGCCAGGGAGGTTGAGACCCAGTACTTC
TRBJ2-5,few,TRBV4-1,-,CASSTGQYQETQYF,TGCGCCAGCAGCACAGGCCAGTACCAAGAGACCCAGTACTTC
TRBJ1-4,-,TRBV20-1,-,CSASNGNEKLFF,TGCAGTGCTAGTAATGGTAATGAAAAACTGTTTTTT
TRBJ2-1,-,TRBV5-1,-,CASSLAGFDEQFF,TGCGCCAGCAGCTTAGCAGGGTTCGATGAGCAGTTCTTC
TRBJ1-2,few,TRBV4-2,-,CASSQDPGPTMGYTF,TGTGCCAGCAGCCAAGATCCCGGACCTACTATGGGCTACACCTTC
TRBJ1-1,-,TRBV19,TRBD1,CASRLPGQGNTEAFF,TGTGCCAGTAGATTACCGGGACAGGGGAACACTGAAGCTTTCTTT
TRBJ2-1,medium-sized,TRBV4-2,TRBD2,CASSPGVGLARDEQFF,TGTGCCAGCAGCCCCGGTGTAGGACTAGCTCGCGATGAGCAGTTCTTC
TRBJ1-5,-,TRBV6-6,-,CASSYSGRASGQPQHF,TGTGCCAGCAGTTACTCGGGCAGGGCCTCCGGTCAGCCCCAGCATTTT
TRBJ2-1,-,TRBV9,-,CASSTRPANEQFF,TGTGCCAGCAGCACCCGACCCGCCAATGAGCAGTTCTTC
TRBJ2-7,-,TRBV27,-,CASSLSVGRGHTYEQYF,TGTGCCAGCAGTTTATCGGTCGGCAGGGGTCATACCTACGAGCAGTACTTC
TRBJ2-4,-,TRBV5-1,TRBD2,CASSLAGRDIQYF,TGCGCCAGCAGCTTGGCCGGGAGGGACATTCAGTACTTC
TRBJ2-7,once,TRBV28,-,CASSATGPEQYF,TGTGCCAGCAGCGCCACAGGACCCGAGCAGTACTTC
TRBJ1-1,-,TRBV3-1/TRBV3-2,-,CASSPTNRYTEAFF,TGTGCCAGCAGCCCGACCAATCGCTACACTGAAGCTTTCTTT
TRBJ1-2,-,TRBV6-5,-,CASSYLGGNYGYTF,TGTGCCAGCAGTTACCTCGGGGGGAACTATGGCTACACCTTC
TRBJ2-5,-,TRBV19,TRBD2,CASTRQRGAQETQYF,TGTGCCAGTACTCGGCAGCGGGGTGCCCAAGAGACCCAGTACTTC
TRBJ1-2,-,TRBV29-1,TRBD1,CSVEGGTGPLGYTF,TGCAGCGTTGAAGGGGGGACAGGACCTTTAGGCTACACCTTC